This is a list of T cell receptor beta chains from one sample in a study of cytomegalovirus exposure and HLA in healthy donors. The protocol was immunoSEQ multiplex PCR, while the TCRdb copy is restricted to in-frame clones and leaves out a portion. This table has 100,000 or so clones, about 73% appearing once. The sequencing sample was made of PBMCs. Receptor source: a woman aged 35 to 49 in good health and CMV-seropositive. CDR3s include the opening cysteine and the closing phenylalanine or tryptophan. A D gene is named only where the DNA matches it firmly. Only some rows state a clone size, as once, few, many or a class for expanded clones.

D	V	size	J	CDR3	DNA
TRBD2	TRBV7-2	NA	TRBJ2-7	CASSLGSSGNEQYF	TGTGCCAGCAGCTTAGGTTCGAGCGGGAACGAGCAGTACTTC
TRBD2	TRBV27	NA	TRBJ2-2	CASSLTGTSTGELFF	TGTGCCAGCAGCCTCACCGGGACTAGCACCGGGGAGCTGTTTTTT
TRBD2	TRBV7-9	NA	TRBJ2-4	CASSLSGRPLQYF	TGTGCCAGCAGCTTGAGCGGGAGGCCACTTCAGTACTTC
TRBD2	TRBV7-3	NA	TRBJ2-2	CASGKFSGLAGTGELFF	TGTGCCAGCGGCAAATTCTCGGGACTAGCGGGCACCGGGGAGCTGTTTTTT
NA	TRBV6-5	NA	TRBJ1-4	CASPGADNEKLFF	TGTGCCAGCCCTGGGGCAGATAATGAAAAACTGTTTTTT
TRBD2	TRBV4-1	NA	TRBJ2-7	CASSQDLGTLAGLYEQYF	TGCGCCAGCAGCCAAGATCTCGGGACTCTAGCGGGACTCTACGAGCAGTACTTC
TRBD1	TRBV19	NA	TRBJ2-7	CASSIGTGIPYEQYF	TGTGCCAGTAGTATAGGGACAGGGATTCCCTACGAGCAGTACTTC
TRBD2	TRBV7-2	NA	TRBJ2-7	CASSEGLAGVSYEQYF	TGTGCCAGCAGCGAAGGACTAGCGGGAGTCTCCTACGAGCAGTACTTC
TRBD1	TRBV19	once	TRBJ1-1	CASSLSTRGLNTEAFF	TGTGCCAGTAGCCTTTCCACTAGGGGGCTGAACACTGAAGCTTTCTTT
NA	TRBV27	NA	TRBJ2-2	CASNQVGGGTGELFF	TGTGCCAGCAACCAGGTGGGAGGGGGCACCGGGGAGCTGTTTTTT
NA	TRBV29-1	NA	TRBJ2-7	CSVDPGQGQYF	TGCAGCGTTGATCCCGGCCAGGGGCAGTACTTC
NA	TRBV9	NA	TRBJ1-1	CASSVETTGMNTEAFF	TGTGCCAGCAGCGTAGAGACTACAGGGATGAACACTGAAGCTTTCTTT
TRBD2	TRBV6-5	NA	TRBJ2-1	CASSMSGSSYNEQFF	TGTGCCAGCAGTATGAGCGGGAGCTCCTACAATGAGCAGTTCTTC
NA	TRBV11-2	once	TRBJ2-5	CASRLTGIETQYF	TGTGCCAGCAGACTTACAGGGATTGAGACCCAGTACTTC
NA	TRBV7-9	NA	TRBJ2-1	CASSLQNEQFF	TGTGCCAGCAGCCTACAGAATGAGCAGTTCTTC